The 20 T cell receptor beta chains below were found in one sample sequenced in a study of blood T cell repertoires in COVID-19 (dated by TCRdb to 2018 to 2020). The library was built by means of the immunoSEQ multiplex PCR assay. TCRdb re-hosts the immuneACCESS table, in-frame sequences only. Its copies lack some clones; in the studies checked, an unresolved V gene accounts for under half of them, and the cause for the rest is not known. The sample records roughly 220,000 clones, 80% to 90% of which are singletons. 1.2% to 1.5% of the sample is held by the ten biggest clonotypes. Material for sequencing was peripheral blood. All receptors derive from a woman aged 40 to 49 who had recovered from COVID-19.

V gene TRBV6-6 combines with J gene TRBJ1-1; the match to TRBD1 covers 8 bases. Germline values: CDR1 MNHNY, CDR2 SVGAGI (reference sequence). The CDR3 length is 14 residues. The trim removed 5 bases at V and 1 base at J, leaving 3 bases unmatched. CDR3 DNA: TGTGCCAGCAGTCACCAGGGGGCGAACACTGAAGCTTTCTTT. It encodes CASSHQGANTEAFF.

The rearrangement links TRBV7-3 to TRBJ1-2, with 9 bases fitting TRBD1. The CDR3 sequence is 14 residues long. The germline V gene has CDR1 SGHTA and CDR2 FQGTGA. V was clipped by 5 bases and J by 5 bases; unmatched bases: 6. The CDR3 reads CASSVLGQGYGYTF. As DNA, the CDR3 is TGTGCCAGCAGCGTTCTGGGACAGGGTTATGGCTACACCTTC.

CDR3 amino acids: CASSEGAGRVGNQPQHF. CDR3 nucleotide sequence: TGTGCCAGCAGTGAAGGAGCGGGAAGGGTAGGAAATCAGCCCCAGCATTTT. The genes are TRBV6-1 and TRBJ1-5, with D hard to call. The CDR3 has 17 amino acids. V was cut by 1 base and J by 4 bases, with 17 bases left in between. Germline CDR1 and CDR2: MNHNS and SASEGT.

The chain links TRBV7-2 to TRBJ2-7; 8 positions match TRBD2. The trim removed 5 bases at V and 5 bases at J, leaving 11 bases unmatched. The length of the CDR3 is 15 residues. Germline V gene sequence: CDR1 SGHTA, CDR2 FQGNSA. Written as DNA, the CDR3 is TGTGCCAGCAGCCCTTGGGCGGGGGGCCTGAACGAGCAGTACTTC. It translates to CASSPWAGGLNEQYF.

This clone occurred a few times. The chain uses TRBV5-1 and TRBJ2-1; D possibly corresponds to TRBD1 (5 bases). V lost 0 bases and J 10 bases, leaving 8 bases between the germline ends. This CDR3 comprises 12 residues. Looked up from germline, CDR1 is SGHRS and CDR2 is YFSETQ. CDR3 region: CASSLGQREQFF. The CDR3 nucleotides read TGCGCCAGCAGCTTGGGACAGCGAGAGCAGTTCTTC.

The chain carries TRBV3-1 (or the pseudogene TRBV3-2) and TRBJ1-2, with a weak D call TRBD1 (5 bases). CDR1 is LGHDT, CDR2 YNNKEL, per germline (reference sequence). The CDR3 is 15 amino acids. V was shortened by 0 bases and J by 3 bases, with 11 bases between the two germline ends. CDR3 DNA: TGTGCCAGCAGCCAAGAAGGGGCCAGTTACTATGGCTACACCTTC. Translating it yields CASSQEGASYYGYTF.

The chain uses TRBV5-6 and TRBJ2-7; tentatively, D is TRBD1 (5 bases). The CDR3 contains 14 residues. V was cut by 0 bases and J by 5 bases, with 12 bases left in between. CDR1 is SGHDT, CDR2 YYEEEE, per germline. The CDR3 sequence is CASSLVWGTDEQYF. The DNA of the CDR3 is TGTGCCAGCAGCTTGGTTTGGGGCACCGACGAGCAGTACTTC.

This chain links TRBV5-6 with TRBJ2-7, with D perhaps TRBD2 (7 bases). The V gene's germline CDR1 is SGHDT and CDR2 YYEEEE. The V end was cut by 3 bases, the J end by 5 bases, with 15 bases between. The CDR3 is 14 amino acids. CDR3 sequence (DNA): TGTGCCAGCAGCTACTTACAGGGAGGGGACGAGCAGTACTTC. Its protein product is CASSYLQGGDEQYF.

In DNA, the CDR3 is TGTGCCAGCAGCTCGGGACTAGCGGATTACGAGCAGTACTTC. Translating gives CASSSGLADYEQYF. This sequence joins TRBV7-9 and TRBJ2-7; 11 bases line up with TRBD2. Germline CDR1 SEHNR, CDR2 FQNEAQ (reference sequence). The CDR3 has 14 amino acids. Trimming at V came to 4 bases and at J to 4 bases, leaving 3 bases not matched to a gene.

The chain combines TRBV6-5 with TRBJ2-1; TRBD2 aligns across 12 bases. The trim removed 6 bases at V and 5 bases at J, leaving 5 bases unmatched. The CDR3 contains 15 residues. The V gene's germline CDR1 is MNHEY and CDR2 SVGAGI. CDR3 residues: CASSLSSGGDNEQFF. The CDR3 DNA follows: TGTGCCAGCAGCCTATCTAGCGGGGGGGACAATGAGCAGTTCTTC.

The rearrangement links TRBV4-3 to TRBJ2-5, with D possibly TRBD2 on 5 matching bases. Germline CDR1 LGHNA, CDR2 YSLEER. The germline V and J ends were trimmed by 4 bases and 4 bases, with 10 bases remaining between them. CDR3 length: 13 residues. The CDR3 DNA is TGCGCCAGCAGCCCACTAGTGGGAGAGACCCAGTACTTC. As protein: CASSPLVGETQYF.

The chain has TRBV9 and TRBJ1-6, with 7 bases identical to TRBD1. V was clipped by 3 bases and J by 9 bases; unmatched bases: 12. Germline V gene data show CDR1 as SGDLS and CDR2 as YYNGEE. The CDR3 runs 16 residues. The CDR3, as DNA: TGTGCCAGCAGCGACCCAGACAGGGTGATTGGTTCACCCCTCCACTTT. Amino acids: CASSDPDRVIGSPLHF.

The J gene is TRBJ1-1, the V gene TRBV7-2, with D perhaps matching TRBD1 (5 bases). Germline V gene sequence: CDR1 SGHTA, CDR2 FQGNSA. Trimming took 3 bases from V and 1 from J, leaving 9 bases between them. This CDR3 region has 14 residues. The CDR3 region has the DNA TGTGCCAGCAGCTTTGGCGGGGGGAACACTGAAGCTTTCTTT. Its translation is CASSFGGGNTEAFF.

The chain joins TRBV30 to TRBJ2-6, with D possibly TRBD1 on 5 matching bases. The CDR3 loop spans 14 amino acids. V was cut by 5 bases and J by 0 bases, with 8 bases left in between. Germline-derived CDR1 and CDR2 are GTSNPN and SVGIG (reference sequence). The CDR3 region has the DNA TGTGCCTGGGACAGCTCCTCTGGGGCCAACGTCCTGACTTTC. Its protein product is CAWDSSSGANVLTF.

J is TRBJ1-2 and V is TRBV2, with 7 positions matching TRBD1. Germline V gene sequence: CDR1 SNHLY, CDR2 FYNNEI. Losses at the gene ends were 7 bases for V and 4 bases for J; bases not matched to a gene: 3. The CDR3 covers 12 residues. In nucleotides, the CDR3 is TGTGCCAGCAAAAGGGACAGCTATGGCTACACCTTC. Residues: CASKRDSYGYTF.

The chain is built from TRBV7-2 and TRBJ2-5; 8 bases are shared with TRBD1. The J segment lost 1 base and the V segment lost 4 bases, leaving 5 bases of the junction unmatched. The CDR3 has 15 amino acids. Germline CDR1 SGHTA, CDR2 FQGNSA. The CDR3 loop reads CASSSRTGRQETQYF. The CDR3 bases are TGTGCCAGCAGCTCTCGGACAGGGCGCCAAGAGACCCAGTACTTC.

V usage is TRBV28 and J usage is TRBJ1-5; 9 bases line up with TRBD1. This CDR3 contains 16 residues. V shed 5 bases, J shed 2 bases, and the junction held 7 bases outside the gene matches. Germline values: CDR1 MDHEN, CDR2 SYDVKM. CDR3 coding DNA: TGTGCCAGCAGTCCACAGGGGGCGCCGGGCAATCAGCCCCAGCATTTT. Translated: CASSPQGAPGNQPQHF. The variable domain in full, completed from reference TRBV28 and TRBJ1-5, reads DVKVTQSSRYLVKRTGEKVFLECVQDMDHENMFWYRQDPGLGLRLIYFSYDVKMKEKGDIPEGYSVSREKKERFSLILESASTNQTSMYLCASSPQGAPGNQPQHFGDGTRLSIL.

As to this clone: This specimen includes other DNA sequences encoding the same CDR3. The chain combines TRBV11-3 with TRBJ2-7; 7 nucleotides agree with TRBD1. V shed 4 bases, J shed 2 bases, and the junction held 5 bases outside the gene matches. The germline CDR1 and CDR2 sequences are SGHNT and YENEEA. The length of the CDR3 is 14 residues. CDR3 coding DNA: TGTGCCAGCAGCTCTCAGACAGGGACCTACGAGCAGTACTTC. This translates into CASSSQTGTYEQYF. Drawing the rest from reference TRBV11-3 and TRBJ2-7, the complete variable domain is EAGVVQSPRYKIIEKKQPVAFWCNPISGHNTLYWYLQNLGQGPELLIRYENEEAVDDSQLPKDRFSAERLKGVDSTLKIQPAELGDSAVYLCASSSQTGTYEQYFGPGTRLTVT.

DNA for the CDR3: TGTGCCAGCAGCGGACTCCCTAGCGGGCCAAGCACAGATACGCAGTATTTT. Translated: CASSGLPSGPSTDTQYF. The chain couples TRBV11-2 to TRBJ2-3; 8 positions match TRBD2. This CDR3 comprises 17 residues. From germline, CDR1 is SGHAT and CDR2 FQNNGV. V trimming: 5 bases; J trimming: 0 bases; junction bases outside the gene matches: 10.

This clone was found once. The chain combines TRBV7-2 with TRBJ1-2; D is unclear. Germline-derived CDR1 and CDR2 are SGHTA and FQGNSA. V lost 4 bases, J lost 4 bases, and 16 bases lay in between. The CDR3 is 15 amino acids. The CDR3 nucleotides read TGTGCCAGCAGCTCGCGAGTAACAGAGACCTATGGCTACACCTTC. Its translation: CASSSRVTETYGYTF. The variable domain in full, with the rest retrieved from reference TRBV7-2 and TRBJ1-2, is GAGVSQSPSNKVTEKGKDVELRCDPISGHTALYWYRQSLGQGLEFLIYFQGNSAPDKSGLPSDRFSAERTGGSVSTLTIQRTQQEDSAVYLCASSSRVTETYGYTFGSGTRLTVV.